This TCR beta chain comes out of a study of early T cells in non-severe SARS-CoV-2 infection. About the research overall: Sequencing targeted bulk RNA from unsorted whole blood, leaving chains unpaired.

Points on this clonotype: Its antigen is unknown.

Germline CDR1 and CDR2: MDHEN and SYDVKM. The CDR3 covers 15 residues. With 6 bases clipped from V and 0 bases from J, the junction kept 8 bases outside the gene matches. Points from the study as a whole: Lookups in VDJdb leaned toward anti-spike CD8 responses and missed private and CD4 specificities.

The TCR library protocol attached unique molecular identifiers to the individual cDNA molecules. From the 5' RACE reads, TCRdb called clonotypes with MiXCR, one entry per CDR3 protein. This table has about 49,000 distinct CDR3 sequences, 12% appearing once. The sequence was collected from an adult who was a healthcare worker with PCR-confirmed SARS-CoV-2 infection or an uninfected control (not recorded which). V and J are TRBV28 and TRBJ2-7; 7 bases align to TRBD1. The sequenced sample was whole blood. CDR3 nucleotides: TGTGCCAGCAGCTACAGGGGAATGAGCTCCTACGAGCAGTACTTC. It yields the protein CASSYRGMSSYEQYF.